This T cell receptor beta chain stems from a study of blood T cell repertoires in COVID-19. This CDR3 spans 14 amino acids. Trimming shortened V by 0 bases and J by 4 bases, and 8 bases separated the two germline ends. Germline-derived CDR1 and CDR2 are SGHRS and YFSETQ. In the source study's methods: Reference gene primers were amplified, and this amplification served to estimate nucleated cell counts. Profiling relied on immunoSEQ multiplex PCR, and the TCRdb table lists in-frame clones only, not all of them. The DNA was the basis for D and trimming; V, J and clone size are from that table. The sample shows tens of thousands of clones, about 80% of them seen only once.

The sequenced sample consisted of peripheral blood. The gene calls are TRBV5-1 and TRBJ2-4; D call uncertain. The source is a human donor in a cohort sampled during active COVID-19. The DNA of the CDR3 is TGCGCCAGCAGCTTGGGGAACGGGAAAAACATTCAGTACTTC. This codes for CASSLGNGKNIQYF.